Presented here are 5 T cell receptor beta chains from one specimen sequenced in a study of shared clonotypes between healthy human individuals. Method: immunoSEQ multiplex PCR; TCRdb's copy keeps in-frame clones and lacks some. The table lists about 580,000 clones, 95% to 98% of them singletons, with more than 0.3% in the top ten. Naive CD8 populations comprised CD45RO-negative cells positively selected for CCR7, excluding terminally differentiated effector memory CD45RA+ cells. Material for sequencing was naive CD8+ T cells sorted from blood. The receptors derive from a young man in good health.

The V gene is TRBV28, the J gene TRBJ2-5, with 8 bases fitting TRBD2. J was trimmed by 5 bases and V by 4 bases; bases with no gene match: 6. The germline gives CDR1 MDHEN, CDR2 SYDVKM. The CDR3 extends over 14 amino acids. The CDR3 sequence is CASSSSGLVETQYF. The CDR3 DNA is TGTGCCAGCAGTTCTAGCGGGTTAGTCGAGACCCAGTACTTC.

The chain has TRBV7-8 and TRBJ2-3, with 13 bases matching TRBD2. With 2 bases clipped from V and 1 base from J, the junction kept 6 bases outside the gene matches. There are 18 residues in the CDR3. Germline V gives CDR1 SGHVS, CDR2 FQNEAQ. The CDR3 region is CASSLRSGLAGGTDTQYF. CDR3 sequence (DNA): TGTGCCAGCAGCTTACGCAGCGGACTAGCGGGGGGCACAGATACGCAGTATTTT.

The chain joins TRBV4-2 to TRBJ1-5; perhaps TRBD1 as D (6 bases). Per germline, CDR1 LGHNA and CDR2 YNFKEQ. The V and J ends lost 9 bases and 2 bases respectively, with 17 bases between them. There are 15 residues in the CDR3. CDR3 in DNA: TGTGCCAGTAGACACAGGGAGGAAGGCAATCAGCCCCAGCATTTT. It translates to CASRHREEGNQPQHF.

V is TRBV6-1 and J is TRBJ1-1, with 9 bases aligning to TRBD1. The V gene's germline CDR1 is MNHNS and CDR2 SASEGT. Trimming cost V 6 bases and J 6 bases; bases outside gene matches: 5. The CDR3 is 13 amino acids. CDR3 coding DNA: TGTGCCAGCAGACCGACAGGGGGGGCTGAAGCTTTCTTT. The encoded protein is CASRPTGGAEAFF.

The chain carries TRBV5-8 and TRBJ2-3, with 8 bases aligning to TRBD1. This CDR3 comprises 15 residues. Trimming cost V 4 bases and J 3 bases; bases outside gene matches: 7. Germline lookup yields CDR1 SGHTS and CDR2 YDEGEE. DNA of the CDR3: TGTGCCAGCAGCCCAGGGACAGGCTCAACAGATACGCAGTATTTT. Translated: CASSPGTGSTDTQYF. Combining the CDR3 with reference TRBV5-8 and TRBJ2-3 gives the whole variable domain EAGVTQSPTHLIKTRGQQATLRCSPISGHTSVYWYQQALGLGLQFLLWYDEGEERNRGNFPPRFSGRQFPNYSSELNVNALELEDSALYLCASSPGTGSTDTQYFGPGTRLTVL.